One T cell receptor beta chain is described in this entry. This record comes from a study of CD8+ T cells in alopecia areata. Overall study: For treated patients, severity scores reflected the percentage of scalp area affected.

Treatment denoted: oral pan-JAK inhibitor, 5-10 mg twice daily. Individuals with alopecia areata gave both lesional scalp punch biopsies and peripheral blood for collection. Sorting of PBMCs yielded the CD4+ and CD8+ T cells. V was cut by 6 bases and J by 2 bases, with 12 bases left in between. CDR3 length equals 14 residues. Looked up from germline, CDR1 is SEHNR and CDR2 is FQNEAQ (reference sequence). cDNA reverse transcribed from extracted RNA served as the sequencing template. Assay used: immunoSEQ multiplex PCR; TCRdb lists only in-frame clones, some missing. The sample yields just under 65,000 clones, around 46% seen once.

This sample comprised CD8+ T cells sorted from blood, obtained around week 36, from a patient treated with tofacitinib. This receptor was obtained from a human donor with alopecia areata. The J gene is TRBJ2-3, the V gene TRBV7-9; tentative D call: TRBD2 (5 bases). The CDR3: CASSSSLDTDTQYF. CDR3 coding DNA: TGTGCCAGCAGTTCTAGCCTGGACACAGATACGCAGTATTTT.